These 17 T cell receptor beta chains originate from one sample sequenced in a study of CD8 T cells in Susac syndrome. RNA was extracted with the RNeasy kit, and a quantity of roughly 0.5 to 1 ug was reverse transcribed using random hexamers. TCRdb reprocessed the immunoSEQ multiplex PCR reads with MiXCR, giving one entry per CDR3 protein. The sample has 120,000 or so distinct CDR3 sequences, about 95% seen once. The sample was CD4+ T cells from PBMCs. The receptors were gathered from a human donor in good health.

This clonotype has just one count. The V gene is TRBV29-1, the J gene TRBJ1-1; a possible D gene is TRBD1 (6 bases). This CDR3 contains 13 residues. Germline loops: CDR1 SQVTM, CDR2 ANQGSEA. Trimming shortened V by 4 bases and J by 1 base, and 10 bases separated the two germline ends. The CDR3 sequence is CSVARGENTEAFF. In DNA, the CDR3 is TGCAGCGTTGCCAGGGGAGAGAACACTGAAGCTTTCTTT.

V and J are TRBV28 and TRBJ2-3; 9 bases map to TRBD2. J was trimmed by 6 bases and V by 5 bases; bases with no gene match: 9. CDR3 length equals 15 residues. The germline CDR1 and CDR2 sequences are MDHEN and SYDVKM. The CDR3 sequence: CASSQIAGVPDTQYF. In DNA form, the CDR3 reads TGTGCCAGCAGTCAGATAGCGGGAGTCCCGGATACGCAGTATTTT.

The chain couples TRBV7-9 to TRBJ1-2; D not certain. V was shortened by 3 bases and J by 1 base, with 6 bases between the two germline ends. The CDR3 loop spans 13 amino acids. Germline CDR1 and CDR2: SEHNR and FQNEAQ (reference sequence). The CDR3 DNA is TGTGCCAGCAGCTTCGCCGGTAACTATGGCTACACCTTC. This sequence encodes CASSFAGNYGYTF. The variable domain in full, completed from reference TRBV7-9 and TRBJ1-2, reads DTGVSQNPRHKITKRGQNVTFRCDPISEHNRLYWYRQTLGQGPEFLTYFQNEAQLEKSRLLSDRFSAERPKGSFSTLEIQRTEQGDSAMYLCASSFAGNYGYTFGSGTRLTVV.

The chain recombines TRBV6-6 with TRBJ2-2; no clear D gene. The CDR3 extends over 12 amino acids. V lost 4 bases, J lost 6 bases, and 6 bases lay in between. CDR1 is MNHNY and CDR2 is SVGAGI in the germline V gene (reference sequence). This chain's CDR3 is CASSLVAGELFF. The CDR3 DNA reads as TGTGCCAGCAGTTTAGTGGCCGGGGAGCTGTTTTTT.

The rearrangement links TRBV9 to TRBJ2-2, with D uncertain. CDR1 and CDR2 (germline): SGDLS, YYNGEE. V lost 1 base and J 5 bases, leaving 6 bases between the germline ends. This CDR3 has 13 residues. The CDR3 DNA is TGTGCCAGCAGCGTAAGGGATACCGGGGAGCTGTTTTTT. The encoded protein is CASSVRDTGELFF.

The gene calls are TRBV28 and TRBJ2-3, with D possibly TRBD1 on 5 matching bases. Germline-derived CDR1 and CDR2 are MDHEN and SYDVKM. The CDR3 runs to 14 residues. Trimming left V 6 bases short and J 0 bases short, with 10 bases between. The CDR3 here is CASRGQLSTDTQYF. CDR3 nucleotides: TGTGCCAGCAGGGGGCAGCTTAGCACAGATACGCAGTATTTT.

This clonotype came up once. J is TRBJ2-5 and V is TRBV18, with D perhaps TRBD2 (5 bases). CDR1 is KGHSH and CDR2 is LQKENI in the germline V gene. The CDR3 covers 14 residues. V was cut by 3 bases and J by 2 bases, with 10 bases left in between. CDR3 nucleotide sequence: TGTGCCAGCTCACCCGGTCTAGCTCAAGAGACCCAGTACTTC. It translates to CASSPGLAQETQYF.

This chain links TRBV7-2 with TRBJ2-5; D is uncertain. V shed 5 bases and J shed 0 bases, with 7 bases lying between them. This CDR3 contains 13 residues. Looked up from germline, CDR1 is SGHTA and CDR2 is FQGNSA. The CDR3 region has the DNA TGTGCCAGCAGCCCCTGGGACCAAGAGACCCAGTACTTC. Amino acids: CASSPWDQETQYF.

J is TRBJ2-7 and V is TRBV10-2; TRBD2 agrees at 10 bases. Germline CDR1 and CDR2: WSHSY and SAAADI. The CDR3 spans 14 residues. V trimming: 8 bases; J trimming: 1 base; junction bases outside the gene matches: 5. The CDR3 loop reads CASRGLADSYEQYF. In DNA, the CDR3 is TGCGCCAGCCGTGGACTAGCGGATTCCTACGAGCAGTACTTC.

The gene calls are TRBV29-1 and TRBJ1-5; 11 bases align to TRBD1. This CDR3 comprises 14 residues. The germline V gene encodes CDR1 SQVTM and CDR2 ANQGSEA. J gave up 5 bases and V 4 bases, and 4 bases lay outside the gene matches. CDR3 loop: CSVVDRGRDQPQHF. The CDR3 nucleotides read TGCAGCGTTGTGGACAGGGGGCGGGATCAGCCCCAGCATTTT.

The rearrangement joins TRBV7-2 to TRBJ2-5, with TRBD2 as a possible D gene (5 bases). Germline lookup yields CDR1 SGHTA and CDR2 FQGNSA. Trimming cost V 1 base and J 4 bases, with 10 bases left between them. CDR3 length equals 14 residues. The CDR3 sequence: CASSLELARETQYF. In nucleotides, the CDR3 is TGTGCCAGCAGCTTAGAATTAGCGAGAGAGACCCAGTACTTC.

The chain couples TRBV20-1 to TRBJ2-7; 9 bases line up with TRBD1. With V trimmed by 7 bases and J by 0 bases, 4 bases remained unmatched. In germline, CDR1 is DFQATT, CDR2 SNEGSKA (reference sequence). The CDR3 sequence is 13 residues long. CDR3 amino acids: CSGTGASSYEQYF. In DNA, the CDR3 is TGCAGTGGGACAGGGGCCAGCTCCTACGAGCAGTACTTC.

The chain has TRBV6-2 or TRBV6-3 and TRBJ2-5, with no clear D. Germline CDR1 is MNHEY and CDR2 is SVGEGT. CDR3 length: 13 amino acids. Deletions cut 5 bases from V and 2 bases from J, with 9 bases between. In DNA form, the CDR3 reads TGTGCCAGCAGTCCCTGGCCGCAAGAGACCCAGTACTTC. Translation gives CASSPWPQETQYF.

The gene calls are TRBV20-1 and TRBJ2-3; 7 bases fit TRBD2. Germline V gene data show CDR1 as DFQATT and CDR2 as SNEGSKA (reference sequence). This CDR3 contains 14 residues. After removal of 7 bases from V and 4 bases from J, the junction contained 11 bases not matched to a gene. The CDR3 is CSGSSGAPPDTQYF. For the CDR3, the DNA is TGCAGTGGGTCTAGCGGAGCCCCCCCAGATACGCAGTATTTT.

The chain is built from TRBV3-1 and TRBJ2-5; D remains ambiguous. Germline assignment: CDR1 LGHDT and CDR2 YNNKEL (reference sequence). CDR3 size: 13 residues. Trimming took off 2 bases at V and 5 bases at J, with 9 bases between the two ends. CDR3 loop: CASSQLQRETQYF. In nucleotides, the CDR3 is TGTGCCAGCAGCCAACTTCAGAGGGAGACCCAGTACTTC.

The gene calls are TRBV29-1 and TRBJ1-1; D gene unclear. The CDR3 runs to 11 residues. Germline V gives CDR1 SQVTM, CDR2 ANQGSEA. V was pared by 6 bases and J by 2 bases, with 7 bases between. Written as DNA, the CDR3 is TGCAGCGTCAAAGGAAACACTGAAGCTTTCTTT. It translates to CSVKGNTEAFF.

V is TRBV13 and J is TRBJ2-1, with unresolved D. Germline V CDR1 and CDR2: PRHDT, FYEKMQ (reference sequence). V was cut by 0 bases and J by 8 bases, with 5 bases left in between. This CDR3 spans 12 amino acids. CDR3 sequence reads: CASSLGGYEQFF. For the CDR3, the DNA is TGTGCCAGCAGCTTAGGAGGGTATGAGCAGTTCTTC.